This TCR beta chain was observed in a study of graft-versus-host responses after intestinal transplantation. Looking at the study overall: Transplants were multivisceral, liver-intestinal, or isolated intestinal. For around 3 years after anti-thymocyte globulin induction, all recipients took tacrolimus and steroids. Study-wide findings and caveats: Early after transplant, HvG clones declined as circulating GvH clones peaked. Recipient marrow contained GvH clones, some of which appeared first in ileum or blood.

This clone was counted a few times. The target antigen is unknown. The V gene lost 5 bases and the J gene lost 5 bases, with 15 bases spanning the gap. This CDR3 is built from 14 residues. CDR1 and CDR2 from the germline V gene are MNHNY and SVGAGI (reference sequence). Both intraepithelial and lamina propria lymphocytes were released by processing graft tissue. Repertoires were generated with immunoSEQ multiplex PCR, while TCRdb's copy carries only in-frame clones and drops some. The profile shows under 7,500 clones, around four fifths of them singletons. The J gene is TRBJ1-2, the V gene TRBV6-6, with a tentative D call TRBD1 (5 bases). The sample consisted of ileum tissue, taken approximately 320 days after intestinal transplant. The origin of this receptor is a human patient who received an intestinal transplant, so some T cells may come from the graft donor. The CDR3 sequence: CASSRQGIEYGYTF. The CDR3 DNA reads TGTGCCAGCAGTCGTCAGGGTATTGAGTATGGCTACACCTTC.